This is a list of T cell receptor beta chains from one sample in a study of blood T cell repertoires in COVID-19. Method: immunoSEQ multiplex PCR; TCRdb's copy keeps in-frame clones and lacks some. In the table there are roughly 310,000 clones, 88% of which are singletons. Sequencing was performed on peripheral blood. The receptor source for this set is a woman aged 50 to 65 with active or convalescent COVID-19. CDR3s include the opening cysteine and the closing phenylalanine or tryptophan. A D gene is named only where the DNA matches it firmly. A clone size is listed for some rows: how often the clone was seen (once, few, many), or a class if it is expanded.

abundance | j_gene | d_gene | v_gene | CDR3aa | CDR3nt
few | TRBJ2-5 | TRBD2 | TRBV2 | CASSELSLAGGMRETQYF | TGTGCCAGCAGTGAATTAAGCCTAGCGGGGGGGATGAGGGAGACCCAGTACTTC
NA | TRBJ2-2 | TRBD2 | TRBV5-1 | CASSLAPSGTNTGELFF | TGCGCCAGCAGCTTGGCCCCTAGCGGGACCAACACCGGGGAGCTGTTTTTT
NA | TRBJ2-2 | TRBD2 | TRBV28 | CASSLWGLAGRPGELFF | TGTGCCAGCAGTTTATGGGGACTAGCGGGTCGGCCCGGGGAGCTGTTTTTT
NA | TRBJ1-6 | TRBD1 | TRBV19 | CASSIKGQLRAPLHF | TGTGCCAGTAGTATAAAGGGACAGCTAAGGGCACCCCTCCACTTT
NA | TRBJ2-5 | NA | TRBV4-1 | CASSAGAGTQYF | TGCGCCAGCAGTGCAGGGGCAGGAACCCAGTACTTC
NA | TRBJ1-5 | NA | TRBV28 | CASSLSPEPQHF | TGTGCCAGCAGTTTATCTCCGGAGCCCCAGCATTTT
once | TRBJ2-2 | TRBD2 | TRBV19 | CASITGGKSTGELFF | TGTGCCAGTATCACGGGGGGTAAGAGCACCGGGGAGCTGTTTTTT
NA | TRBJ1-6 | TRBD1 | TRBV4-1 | CASSLGQVDNSPLHF | TGCGCCAGCAGCCTAGGACAGGTCGATAATTCACCCCTCCACTTT
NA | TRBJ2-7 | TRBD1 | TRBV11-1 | CASSPRQGDEQYF | TGTGCCAGCAGCCCCCGCCAGGGGGACGAGCAGTACTTC
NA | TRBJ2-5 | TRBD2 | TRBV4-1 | CASSSIAGVETQYF | TGCGCCAGCAGCTCTATAGCGGGAGTAGAGACCCAGTACTTC
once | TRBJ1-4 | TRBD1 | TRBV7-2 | CASSWTGTATNEKLFF | TGTGCCAGCAGCTGGACCGGGACAGCAACTAATGAAAAACTGTTTTTT
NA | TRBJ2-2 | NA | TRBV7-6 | CASSQQGTGELFF | TGTGCCAGCAGCCAACAGGGAACCGGGGAGCTGTTTTTT
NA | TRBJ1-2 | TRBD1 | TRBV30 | CAWSGDRGRHGYTF | TGTGCCTGGAGCGGAGACAGGGGGAGGCATGGCTACACCTTC
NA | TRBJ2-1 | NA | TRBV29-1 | CSVEGLAGGSYNEQFF | TGCAGCGTTGAGGGCCTAGCAGGCGGCTCCTACAATGAGCAGTTCTTC
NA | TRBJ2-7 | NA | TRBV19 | CARPLVPLRGGYSYEQYF | TGTGCCCGTCCACTAGTCCCATTACGGGGTGGCTACTCCTACGAGCAGTACTTC
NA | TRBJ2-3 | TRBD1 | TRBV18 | CASSLRGQGALTDTQYF | TGTGCCAGCTCACTCAGGGGGCAGGGTGCCCTCACGGATACGCAGTATTTT
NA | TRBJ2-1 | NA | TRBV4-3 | CASSQDPDSYNEQFF | TGCGCCAGCAGCCAAGATCCAGACAGTTACAATGAGCAGTTCTTC
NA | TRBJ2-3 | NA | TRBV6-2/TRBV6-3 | CASSYWRGMGADTQYF | TGTGCCAGCAGTTACTGGAGGGGCATGGGAGCAGATACGCAGTATTTT
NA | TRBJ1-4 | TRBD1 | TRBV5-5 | CASSWPGQVNEKLFF | TGTGCCAGCAGCTGGCCGGGACAGGTTAATGAAAAACTGTTTTTT
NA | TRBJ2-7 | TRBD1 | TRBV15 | CATSRETGSLYEQYF | TGTGCCACCAGCAGAGAGACAGGGAGCCTCTACGAGCAGTACTTC
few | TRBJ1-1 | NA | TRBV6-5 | CASSWTPAGTEAFF | TGTGCCAGCAGCTGGACTCCAGCGGGGACTGAAGCTTTCTTT
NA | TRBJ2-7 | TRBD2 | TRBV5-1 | CASSPPGLAPSYEQYF | TGCGCCAGCAGTCCCCCGGGACTAGCGCCTTCCTACGAGCAGTACTTC
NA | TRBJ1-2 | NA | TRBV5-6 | CASNGRINYGYTF | TGTGCCAGCAACGGCAGGATTAACTATGGCTACACCTTC
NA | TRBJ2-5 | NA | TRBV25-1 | CASSEGTYQETQYF | TGTGCCAGCAGTGAAGGGACTTACCAAGAGACCCAGTACTTC
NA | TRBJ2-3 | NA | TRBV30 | CAWSDGGGTDTQYF | TGTGCCTGGAGCGACGGCGGCGGGACAGATACGCAGTATTTT
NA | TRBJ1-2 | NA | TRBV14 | CASSLGGKEGYTF | TGTGCCAGCAGCCTAGGGGGAAAGGAGGGCTACACCTTC
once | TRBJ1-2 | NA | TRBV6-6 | CASSYGRGSGNYGYTF | TGTGCCAGCAGCTACGGGCGGGGATCCGGGAACTATGGCTACACCTTC
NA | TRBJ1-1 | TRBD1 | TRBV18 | CASSTPVWTGVNLNTEAFF | TGTGCCAGCTCAACGCCCGTTTGGACAGGGGTGAATTTGAACACTGAAGCTTTCTTT
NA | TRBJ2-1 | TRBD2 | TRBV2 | CASSDETSGEQFF | TGTGCCAGCAGTGATGAGACTAGCGGGGAGCAGTTCTTC
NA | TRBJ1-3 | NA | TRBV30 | CAWSKGGSGNTIYF | TGTGCCTGGAGTAAAGGGGGCTCTGGAAACACCATATATTTT
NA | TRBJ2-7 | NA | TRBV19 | CASSSLAEKAYEQYF | TGTGCCAGTAGTTCCTTAGCGGAAAAAGCCTACGAGCAGTACTTC
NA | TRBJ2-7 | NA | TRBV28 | CASSTLAAYEQYF | TGTGCCAGCAGTACACTAGCAGCCTACGAGCAGTACTTC
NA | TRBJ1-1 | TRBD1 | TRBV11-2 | CASSLAGQGTEAFF | TGTGCCAGCAGCTTAGCGGGACAGGGTACTGAAGCTTTCTTT
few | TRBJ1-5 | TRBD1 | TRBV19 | CASSPTGAPSNQPQHF | TGTGCCAGTAGTCCGACAGGGGCGCCTAGCAATCAGCCCCAGCATTTT
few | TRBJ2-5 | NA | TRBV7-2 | CASSLRQGETQYF | TGTGCCAGCAGCTTGCGCCAGGGAGAGACCCAGTACTTC
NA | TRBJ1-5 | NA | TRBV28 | CASSPPRGEGNQPQHF | TGTGCCAGCAGCCCTCCAAGGGGCGAGGGCAATCAGCCCCAGCATTTT
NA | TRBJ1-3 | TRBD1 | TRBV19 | CASSVGQPGGGNTIYF | TGTGCCAGTAGTGTGGGACAGCCCGGAGGTGGAAACACCATATATTTT
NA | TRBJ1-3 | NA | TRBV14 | CASRESGNTIYF | TGTGCCAGCAGGGAGTCTGGAAACACCATATATTTT
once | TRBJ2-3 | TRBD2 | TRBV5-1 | CASRISGDGTDTQYF | TGCGCCAGCAGGATTAGCGGGGATGGGACAGATACGCAGTATTTT
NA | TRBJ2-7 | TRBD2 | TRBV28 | CASSQGLSLYEQYF | TGTGCCAGCAGTCAGGGACTAAGTCTCTACGAGCAGTACTTC
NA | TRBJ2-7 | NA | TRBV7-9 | CASSLDHWGRSSSYEQYF | TGTGCCAGCAGCTTAGACCATTGGGGCAGGTCGAGCTCCTACGAGCAGTACTTC
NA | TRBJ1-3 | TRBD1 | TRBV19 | CASSIPNRGGNTIYF | TGTGCCAGTAGTATCCCGAACAGGGGCGGAAACACCATATATTTT
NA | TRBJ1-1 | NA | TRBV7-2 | CASSTSGGRTEAFF | TGTGCCAGCAGCACATCCGGGGGGCGGACTGAAGCTTTCTTT
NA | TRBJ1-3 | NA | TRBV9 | CASSVEGVGRENTIYF | TGTGCCAGCAGCGTTGAAGGGGTAGGAAGGGAAAACACCATATATTTT